This entry concerns a single TCR beta chain. The data belong to a study of blood T cell repertoires in COVID-19. The wider study: Samples came from the United States, Italy and Spain, spanning acute and convalescent COVID-19. PBMCs, B-cell-depleted T cells, or T cells provided the cDNA or gDNA that made up the material.

V gave up 4 bases and J gave up 3 bases, with 8 bases separating them. The CDR3 covers 13 residues. Germline loops: CDR1 KGHDR, CDR2 SFDVKD. Original methodology: Amplification with reference gene primers provided the estimates of nucleated cell counts. Sequencing was performed with immunoSEQ multiplex PCR; in TCRdb, only in-frame clones are kept and a portion is missing. That table supplies the V and J calls and clone size; D and trimming were determined from the DNA. The table has 250,000 to 350,000 clones, 70% to 90% seen once. Material: peripheral blood. The chain is built from TRBV24-1 and TRBJ2-5; no clear D gene. This clonotype originated in a woman between 65 and 79 years old with COVID-19, enrolled during active disease. DNA for the CDR3: TGTGCCACCAGTGACCACAGTAAAGAGACCCAGTACTTC. It translates to CATSDHSKETQYF.